This T cell receptor beta chain derives from a study of OX40 agonist ivuxolimab in advanced cancers. This clone has more than one count but fewer than ten. Antigen: not known. Autoimmune disease history or systemic immunosuppression meant exclusion. Baseline was the first blood sampling point, followed by cycle 4 day 1 and cycle 7 day 1. The junction had 3 bases not matched to a gene; V was cut back by 3 bases and J by 2 bases. This CDR3 is 14 amino acids long. CDR1 is SEHNR and CDR2 is FQNEAQ in the germline V gene (reference sequence). Overall study results and limits: CD8+ T cells (on average) carried more expanded clones than CD4+ T cells.

The data were produced by immunoSEQ multiplex PCR, yet TCRdb's version contains in-frame clones alone and is incomplete. In the table there are over 55,000 clones, 80% to 90% of which are singletons. The chain couples TRBV7-9 to TRBJ2-7; 8 bases map to TRBD2. This specimen was CD4+ or CD8+ T cells sorted from blood, taken in a trial of the OX40 agonist ivuxolimab. This sequence was found in an adult with an advanced solid tumor such as melanoma, head and neck, liver or kidney cancer. The CDR3, as DNA: TGTGCCAGCAGCTTGCGGGAGGCTCCCTACGAGCAGTACTTC. Residues: CASSLREAPYEQYF.